The clone carrying this TCR beta chain was detected many times. Its target is unknown. The source of the sample is a study of spatial heterogeneity in lung cancer. Across the whole study: A consistent excess of beta-chain over alpha-chain sequences was detected. Each distinct TCR and UMI combination averaged more than ten appearances in raw reads.

With V trimmed by 7 bases and J by 7 bases, 8 bases remained unmatched. This CDR3 is 13 amino acids long. Germline CDR1 and CDR2: MDHEN and SYDVKM. General study results and limits: Among blood samples, ubiquitous expanded tumor TCRs appeared more at resection than at follow-up.

TCRdb re-called the 5' RACE reads through MiXCR, storing one row per CDR3 protein. The sample includes over 50,000 distinct CDR3 sequences, about 6.6% seen only once; the top ten take 14% to 15%. The sample's time point: sample taken at primary tumor resection. Without sorting, whole RNA was sequenced from tumor, nontumor lung or frozen PBMC. The sequence derives from a female donor with early-stage non-small cell lung cancer. The chain is built from TRBV28 and TRBJ2-7, with 9 bases aligning to TRBD1. The specimen comprised PBMCs, sampled at surgery. CDR3 nucleotides: TGTGCCAGCAACTTACAGGGGGCTGGAGAGCAGTACTTC. As protein: CASNLQGAGEQYF.